This T cell receptor (beta chain) came from a study of cytomegalovirus exposure and HLA in healthy donors. Study observations and caveats: A later analysis found TCR association rates differed by HLA locus, highest for DRB1 and lowest for HLA-C. Confirmation was obtained in vitro that a few CMV-associated chains are specific for CMV antigens.

13 Jbeta primers and 60 Vbeta primers were used for the PCR. Repertoires were generated with immunoSEQ multiplex PCR, while TCRdb's copy carries only in-frame clones and drops some. The sample has about 120,000 clones, 72% seen once; the top ten hold less than 5%. Regarding this clone: Its antigen is not identified.

CDR1 is SGHAT, CDR2 FQNNGV, per germline. The CDR3 contains 11 residues. This TCR was recovered from a man aged 30-40 years in good health and CMV-seronegative. The V and J genes are TRBV11-2 and TRBJ2-5; D is ambiguous. The J call is uncertain, as TRBJ2-7 better fits the DNA end. Input material: PBMCs. The CDR3 nucleotides are TGTGCCAGCAGCACCACCTACGAGCAGTACTTC. It encodes CASSTTYEQYF.